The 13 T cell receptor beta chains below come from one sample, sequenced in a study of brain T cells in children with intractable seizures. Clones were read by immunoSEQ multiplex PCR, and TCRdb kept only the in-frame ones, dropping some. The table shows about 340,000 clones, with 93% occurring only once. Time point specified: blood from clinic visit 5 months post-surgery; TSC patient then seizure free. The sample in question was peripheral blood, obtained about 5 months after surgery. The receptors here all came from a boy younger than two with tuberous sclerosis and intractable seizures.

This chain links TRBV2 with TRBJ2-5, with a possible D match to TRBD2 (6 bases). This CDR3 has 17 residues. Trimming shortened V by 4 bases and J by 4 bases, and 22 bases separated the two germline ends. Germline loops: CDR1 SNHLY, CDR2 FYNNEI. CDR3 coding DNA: TGTGCCAGCAGTGTGTTTCGGGAGCGGGTATCGGGAGAGACCCAGTACTTC. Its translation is CASSVFRERVSGETQYF.

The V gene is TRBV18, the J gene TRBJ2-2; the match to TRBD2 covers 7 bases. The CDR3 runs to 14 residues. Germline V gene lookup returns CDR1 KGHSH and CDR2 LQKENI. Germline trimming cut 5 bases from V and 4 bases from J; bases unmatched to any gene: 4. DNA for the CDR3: TGTGCCAGCTCAGCCGGGAGGCCCACCGGGGAGCTGTTTTTT. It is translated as CASSAGRPTGELFF.

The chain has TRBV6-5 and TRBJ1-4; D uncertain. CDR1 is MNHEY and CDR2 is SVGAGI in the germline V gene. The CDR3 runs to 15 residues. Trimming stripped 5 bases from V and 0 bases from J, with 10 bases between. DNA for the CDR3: TGTGCCAGCAGTCTGGACCGTGCAACTAATGAAAAACTGTTTTTT. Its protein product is CASSLDRATNEKLFF.

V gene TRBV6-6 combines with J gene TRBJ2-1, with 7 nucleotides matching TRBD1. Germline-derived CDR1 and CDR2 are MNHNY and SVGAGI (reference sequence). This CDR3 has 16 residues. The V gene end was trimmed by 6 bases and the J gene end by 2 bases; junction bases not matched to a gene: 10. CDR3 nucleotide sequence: TGTGCCAGCAGCAAGAAACAGGGGCTAACCTACAATGAGCAGTTCTTC. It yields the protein CASSKKQGLTYNEQFF.

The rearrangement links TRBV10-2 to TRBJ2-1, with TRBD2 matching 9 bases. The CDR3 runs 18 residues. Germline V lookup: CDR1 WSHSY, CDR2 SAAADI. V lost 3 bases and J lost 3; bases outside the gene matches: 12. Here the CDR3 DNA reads TGCGCCAGCAGTGACAGAGCGGGAGGAACCTCGCTCTACAATGAGCAGTTCTTC. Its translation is CASSDRAGGTSLYNEQFF.

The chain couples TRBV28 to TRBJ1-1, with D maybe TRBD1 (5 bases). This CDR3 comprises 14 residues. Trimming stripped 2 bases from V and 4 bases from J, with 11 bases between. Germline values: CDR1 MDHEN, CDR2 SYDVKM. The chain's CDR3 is CASSLNRQITEAFF. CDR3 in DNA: TGTGCCAGCAGTTTAAACAGACAGATCACTGAAGCTTTCTTT.

The chain's CDR3 is CSAGTAYEQYF. The CDR3 DNA reads as TGCAGTGCTGGGACAGCCTACGAGCAGTACTTC. V and J are TRBV20-1 and TRBJ2-7; 7 nucleotides agree with TRBD1. Germline V gene lookup returns CDR1 DFQATT and CDR2 SNEGSKA (reference sequence). This CDR3 is 11 amino acids long. V lost 5 bases and J lost 2; bases outside the gene matches: 0.

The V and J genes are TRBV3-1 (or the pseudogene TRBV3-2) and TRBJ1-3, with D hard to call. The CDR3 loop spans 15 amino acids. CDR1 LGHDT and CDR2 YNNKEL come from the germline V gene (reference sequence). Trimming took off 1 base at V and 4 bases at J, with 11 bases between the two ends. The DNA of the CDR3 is TGTGCCAGCAGCCAAGGTTTCAGAGGCGGAAACACCATATATTTT. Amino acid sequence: CASSQGFRGGNTIYF.

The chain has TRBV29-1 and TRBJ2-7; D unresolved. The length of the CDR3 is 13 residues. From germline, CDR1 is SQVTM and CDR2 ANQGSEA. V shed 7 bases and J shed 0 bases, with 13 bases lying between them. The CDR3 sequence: CSAWKSSSYEQYF. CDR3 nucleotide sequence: TGCAGCGCCTGGAAATCCTCCTCCTACGAGCAGTACTTC.

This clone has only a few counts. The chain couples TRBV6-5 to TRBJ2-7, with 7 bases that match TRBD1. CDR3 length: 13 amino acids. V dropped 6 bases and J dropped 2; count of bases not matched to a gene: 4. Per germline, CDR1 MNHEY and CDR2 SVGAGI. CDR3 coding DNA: TGTGCCAGCAGGACCAGGGGGACCTACGAGCAGTACTTC. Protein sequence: CASRTRGTYEQYF.

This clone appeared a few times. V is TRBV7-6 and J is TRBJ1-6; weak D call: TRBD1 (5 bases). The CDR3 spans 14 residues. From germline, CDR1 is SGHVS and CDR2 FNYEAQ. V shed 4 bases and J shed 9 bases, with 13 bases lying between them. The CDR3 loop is CASSSQGPGSPLHF. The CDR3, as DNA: TGTGCCAGCAGCTCTCAGGGCCCGGGTTCACCCCTCCACTTT. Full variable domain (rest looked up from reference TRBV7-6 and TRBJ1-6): GAGVSQSPRYKVTKRGQDVALRCDPISGHVSLYWYRQALGQGPEFLTYFNYEAQQDKSGLPNDRFSAERPEGSISTLTIQRTEQRDSAMYRCASSSQGPGSPLHFGNGTRLTVT.

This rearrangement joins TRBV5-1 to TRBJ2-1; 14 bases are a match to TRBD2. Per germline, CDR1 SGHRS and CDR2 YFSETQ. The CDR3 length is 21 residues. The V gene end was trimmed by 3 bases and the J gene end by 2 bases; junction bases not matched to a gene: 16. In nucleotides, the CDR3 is TGCGCCAGCAGCTCCCCCCCCGGGACTAGCGGGAGAGGCCTGCCCTACAATGAGCAGTTCTTC. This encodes CASSSPPGTSGRGLPYNEQFF.

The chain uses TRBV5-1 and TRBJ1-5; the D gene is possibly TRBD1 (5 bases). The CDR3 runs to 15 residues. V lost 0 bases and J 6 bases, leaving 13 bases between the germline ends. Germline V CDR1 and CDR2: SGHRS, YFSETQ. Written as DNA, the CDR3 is TGCGCCAGCAGCTTGGGCCCCAGGGAAGGTCAGCCCCAGCATTTT. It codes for CASSLGPREGQPQHF. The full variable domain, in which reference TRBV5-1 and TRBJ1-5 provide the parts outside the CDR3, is KAGVTQTPRYLIKTRGQQVTLSCSPISGHRSVSWYQQTPGQGLQFLFEYFSETQRNKGNFPGRFSGRQFSNSRSEMNVSTLELGDSALYLCASSLGPREGQPQHFGDGTRLSIL.